This record looks at one T cell receptor (beta chain) sequence and its context. Its antigen is not known. This sample was included in a study of shared clonotypes between healthy human individuals. Overall study results and limits: The expectation was that sequencing depth would affect clonotype sharing among donors. Naive subsets typically showed greater estimated richness than memory subsets.

Template for every sorted-subset replicate PCR totaled about 0.2 ug DNA, 30,000 to 35,000 T cell genomes. The repertoire was sequenced with immunoSEQ multiplex PCR; TCRdb's copy has only in-frame clones and lacks some. The sample includes 2 million to 2.5 million clones, approximately 95% of them seen just once. The source is a man aged 18 to 30 in good health. Sequencing input: naive CD4+ T cells sorted from blood. Subset denoted: CD45RA+ positively selected.

In DNA, the CDR3 is TGTGCCATCAGTCGACAGGGGCCCAGCTCCTATAATTCACCCCTCCACTTT. It specifies CAISRQGPSSYNSPLHF. The rearrangement uses TRBV10-3 and TRBJ1-6, with 8 bases identical to TRBD1. V lost 5 bases and J lost 0; bases outside the gene matches: 6. Looked up from germline, CDR1 is ENHRY and CDR2 is SYGVKD. The CDR3 has 17 residues.